A selection of T cell receptor beta chains follows, all from one sample in a study of blood T cell repertoires in COVID-19. Method: immunoSEQ multiplex PCR; TCRdb's copy keeps in-frame clones and lacks some. The sample has around 260,000 clones, approximately 85% seen once. Sequencing was done on a sample of PBMCs or T cells enriched from blood (not recorded which). Every receptor here comes from a woman aged 25 to 45 who had recovered from COVID-19. CDR3s include the opening cysteine and the closing phenylalanine or tryptophan. Each record gives: J gene, clone size, D gene, V gene, CDR3 length, CDR3 protein, CDR3 DNA. D genes are given only for firm matches. Only part of the rows carry a size: once, few, many, or a class if the clone is expanded.

>TRBJ2-5|-|-|TRBV7-8|15
CASSLGTSYQETQYF
TGTGCCAGCAGCTTAGGGACATCCTACCAAGAGACCCAGTACTTC
>TRBJ1-2|-|-|TRBV5-1|12
CASSLDTYGYTF
TGCGCCAGCAGCTTGGACACCTATGGCTACACCTTC
>TRBJ1-2|-|-|TRBV28|14
CASSSPRGSYGYTF
TGTGCCAGCAGTTCCCCCCGGGGTAGCTATGGCTACACCTTC
>TRBJ1-2|-|-|TRBV29-1|13
CSFSPSGDYGYTF
TGCAGCTTCTCGCCGTCAGGGGACTATGGCTACACCTTC
>TRBJ2-5|-|TRBD2|TRBV5-6|16
CASTKTAGEFGETQYF
TGTGCCAGCACCAAAACGGCGGGGGAGTTCGGAGAGACCCAGTACTTC
>TRBJ1-5|-|-|TRBV28|14
CASSTMTTNQPQHF
TGTGCCAGCAGTACAATGACAACCAATCAGCCCCAGCATTTT
>TRBJ1-6|-|-|TRBV2|16
CASSRQGEPYNSPLHF
TGTGCCAGCAGCAGACAAGGGGAACCTTATAATTCACCCCTCCACTTT
>TRBJ1-1|-|TRBD1|TRBV5-1|14
CASSLSGTGDQAFF
TGCGCCAGCAGCTTGTCCGGGACAGGGGATCAAGCTTTCTTT
>TRBJ2-2|-|TRBD2|TRBV28|15
CASSLGSGRSGELFF
TGTGCCAGCAGTTTGGGGAGCGGGAGAAGTGGGGAGCTGTTTTTT
>TRBJ1-2|few|-|TRBV2|11
CASNLGYGYTF
TGTGCCAGCAACCTCGGCTATGGCTACACCTTC
>TRBJ2-1|-|TRBD1|TRBV7-6|13
CASSPRTGHEQFF
TGTGCCAGCAGCCCAAGGACAGGGCATGAGCAGTTCTTC
>TRBJ2-3|-|TRBD2|TRBV5-4|16
CASSSRLAGGLDTQYF
TGTGCCAGCAGCTCACGCCTAGCGGGGGGACTGGATACGCAGTATTTT
>TRBJ2-1|-|-|TRBV27|15
CASSFRQGTYNEQFF
TGTGCCAGCAGTTTCCGCCAGGGGACCTACAATGAGCAGTTCTTC
>TRBJ1-2|-|-|TRBV19|11
CASHNGDGYTF
TGTGCCAGCCACAACGGGGATGGCTACACCTTC
>TRBJ2-5|-|TRBD2|TRBV7-2|16
CASSVWTSGDQETQYF
TGTGCCAGCAGCGTATGGACTAGCGGGGACCAAGAGACCCAGTACTTC
>TRBJ1-6|-|-|TRBV19|17
CASSSLQESSYNSPLHF
TGTGCCAGTAGTAGCCTACAGGAGAGCTCCTATAATTCACCCCTCCACTTT
>TRBJ1-2|-|TRBD1|TRBV6-5|14
CASNRAGGEHGYTF
TGTGCCAGCAATAGGGCAGGGGGCGAGCATGGCTACACCTTC
>TRBJ2-1|-|-|TRBV5-1|14
CASSLLFGDNEQFF
TGCGCCAGCAGCTTGCTCTTCGGGGACAATGAGCAGTTCTTC
>TRBJ1-6|-|-|TRBV6-1|11
CASRSSSPLHF
TGTGCCAGCAGATCTAGTTCACCCCTCCACTTT
>TRBJ2-5|-|TRBD2|TRBV6-5|16
CASSYVAGAAQETQYF
TGTGCCAGCAGTTACGTAGCGGGGGCCGCCCAAGAGACCCAGTACTTC
>TRBJ2-1|-|-|TRBV30|13
CAWSVLRDNEQFF
TGTGCCTGGAGTGTACTACGAGACAATGAGCAGTTCTTC
>TRBJ1-1|-|TRBD1|TRBV11-2|19
CASSLGDGQGAIWNTEAFF
TGTGCCAGCAGCTTAGGGGATGGACAGGGGGCAATATGGAACACTGAAGCTTTCTTT
>TRBJ2-5|-|TRBD2|TRBV4-1|15
CASSQVGLATETQYF
TGCGCCAGCAGCCAAGTGGGACTAGCGACAGAGACCCAGTACTTC
>TRBJ1-1|few|TRBD1|TRBV19|14
CASSRQGTSTEAFF
TGTGCCAGTAGCCGACAGGGGACGAGCACTGAAGCTTTCTTT
>TRBJ2-6|-|TRBD1|TRBV7-9|17
CASSLGTGGAGANVLTF
TGTGCCAGCAGCTTAGGCACAGGGGGCGCTGGGGCCAACGTCCTGACTTTC
>TRBJ2-4|-|-|TRBV19|17
CASSIGLPDTLGNIQYF
TGTGCCAGTAGTATAGGCCTTCCTGACACGCTTGGAAACATTCAGTACTTC
>TRBJ1-5|-|-|TRBV28|14
CAISQGGDNQPQHF
TGTGCCATCTCACAGGGAGGGGACAATCAGCCCCAGCATTTT
>TRBJ1-2|-|-|TRBV11-1|14
CASSLSGTIDGYTF
TGTGCCAGCAGCTTGTCGGGTACAATAGATGGCTACACCTTC
>TRBJ2-1|once|TRBD2|TRBV11-2|18
CASSSWTSGRASYNEQFF
TGTGCCAGCAGTTCCTGGACTAGCGGGAGGGCCTCCTACAATGAGCAGTTCTTC
>TRBJ2-1|once|TRBD1|TRBV11-2|17
CASSLDWGRGPIDEQFF
TGTGCCAGCAGCTTAGATTGGGGCAGGGGGCCTATCGATGAGCAGTTCTTC
>TRBJ1-1|-|-|TRBV7-9|12
CASSLNGPEAFF
TGTGCCAGCAGCTTAAACGGTCCCGAGGCTTTCTTT
>TRBJ2-2|once|-|TRBV28|14
CASSLLTTTGELFF
TGTGCCAGCAGTTTACTGACAACCACCGGGGAGCTGTTTTTT
>TRBJ1-6|-|TRBD1|TRBV5-1|15
CASSLAGTEDSPLHF
TGCGCCAGCAGCTTGGCCGGGACAGAGGATTCACCCCTCCACTTT
>TRBJ2-1|-|TRBD2|TRBV2|15
CASSRAGGTYNEQFF
TGTGCCAGCAGTCGAGCGGGGGGTACGTACAATGAGCAGTTCTTC
>TRBJ1-5|once|-|TRBV7-2|14
CASSLSGEGQPQHF
TGTGCCAGCAGCTTATCGGGGGAGGGTCAGCCCCAGCATTTT
>TRBJ2-3|-|TRBD2|TRBV28|15
CASSFRTSGRDTQYF
TGTGCCAGCAGTTTCAGGACTAGCGGTAGAGATACGCAGTATTTT
>TRBJ2-4|-|-|TRBV7-9|12
CASSLNGDIQYF
TGTGCCAGCAGCTTAAACGGGGACATTCAGTACTTC
>TRBJ1-1|-|-|TRBV6-5|14
CASSPNFGGTEAFF
TGTGCCAGCAGCCCCAACTTCGGGGGGACTGAAGCTTTCTTT
>TRBJ2-1|-|-|TRBV19|13
CASSPPLRGEQFF
TGTGCCAGTAGTCCCCCTCTTAGAGGTGAGCAGTTCTTC
>TRBJ2-7|-|-|TRBV2|15
CASIGGPESSYEQYF
TGTGCCAGCATCGGGGGTCCGGAGAGCTCCTACGAGCAGTACTTC
>TRBJ1-4|-|-|TRBV5-1|15
CASSFNRDLREKLFF
TGCGCCAGCAGCTTCAACCGGGACTTAAGGGAAAAACTGTTTTTT
>TRBJ2-7|-|-|TRBV27|13
CASSLSYSYEQYF
TGTGCCAGCAGTTTATCATACTCCTACGAGCAGTACTTC
>TRBJ2-2|few|TRBD2|TRBV9|17
CASSVGRLAYNTGELFF
TGTGCCAGCAGCGTAGGGAGACTAGCGTACAACACCGGGGAGCTGTTTTTT
>TRBJ1-1|-|TRBD1|TRBV29-1|13
CSVPGTGYTEAFF
TGCAGCGTCCCCGGGACAGGATACACTGAAGCTTTCTTT
>TRBJ2-7|-|TRBD1|TRBV7-9|13
CASSSGGRYEQYF
TGTGCCAGCAGCTCAGGGGGCCGCTACGAGCAGTACTTC
>TRBJ1-1|few|TRBD1|TRBV7-9|14
CASSFAQGAAEAFF
TGTGCCAGCAGCTTTGCCCAGGGGGCGGCTGAAGCTTTCTTT
>TRBJ1-1|-|-|TRBV6-4|13
CASSGQSNTEAFF
TGTGCCAGCAGTGGACAGTCGAACACTGAAGCTTTCTTT
>TRBJ1-6|-|TRBD1|TRBV7-6|18
CASSSSGTGFSYNSPLHF
TGTGCCAGCAGCTCCTCCGGGACAGGGTTTTCCTATAATTCACCCCTCCACTTT
>TRBJ2-5|-|TRBD1|TRBV28|18
CASSLPSAIDRGHETQYF
TGTGCCAGCAGTTTACCCTCGGCCATCGACAGGGGGCACGAGACCCAGTACTTC